This T cell receptor (beta chain) was retrieved from a study of blood T cell repertoires in COVID-19. Assay used: immunoSEQ multiplex PCR; TCRdb lists only in-frame clones, some missing. The sample consists of about 200,000 clones, 80% to 90% of them appearing once. The source is a man between 45 and 60 years old with acute or convalescent COVID-19. What was sequenced was peripheral blood.

CDR3 sequence reads: CASGRTGSYEQYF. In DNA, the CDR3 is TGTGCCAGTGGTAGGACAGGTTCCTACGAGCAGTACTTC. The chain links TRBV19 to TRBJ2-7, with 7 bases matching TRBD1. V trimming: 8 bases; J trimming: 1 base; junction bases outside the gene matches: 5. CDR3 size: 13 residues. The germline V gene encodes CDR1 LNHDA and CDR2 SQIVND (reference sequence).